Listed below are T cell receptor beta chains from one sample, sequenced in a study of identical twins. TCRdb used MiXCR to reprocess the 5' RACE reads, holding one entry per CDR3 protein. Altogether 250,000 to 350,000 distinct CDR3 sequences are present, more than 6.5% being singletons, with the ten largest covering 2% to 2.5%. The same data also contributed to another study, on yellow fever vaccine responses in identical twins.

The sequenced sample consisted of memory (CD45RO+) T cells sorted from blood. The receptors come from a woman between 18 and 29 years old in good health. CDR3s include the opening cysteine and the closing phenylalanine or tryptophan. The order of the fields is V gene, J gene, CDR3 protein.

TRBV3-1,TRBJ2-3,CASSRGGAADTQYF
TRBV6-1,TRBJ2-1,CASSRSAGSNVNEQFF
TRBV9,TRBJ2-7,CASSAGPNSGFSYEQYF
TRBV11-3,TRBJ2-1,CASGLAGGSYNEQFF
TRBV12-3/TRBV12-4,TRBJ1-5,CASSGGQGESNQPQHF
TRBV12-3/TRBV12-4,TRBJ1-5,CASTSQGREQPQHF
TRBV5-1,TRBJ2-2,CASSLGQQNTGELFF
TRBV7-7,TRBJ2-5,CASSLNVREETQYF
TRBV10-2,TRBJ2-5,CASSGPVAGGPETQYF
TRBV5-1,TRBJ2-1,CASSRAGSYNEQFF
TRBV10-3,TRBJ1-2,CAITDSLGTAYGYTF
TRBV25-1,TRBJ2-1,CASSDPTLGLFNQQFF
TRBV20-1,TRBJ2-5,CSAPRVGETQYF
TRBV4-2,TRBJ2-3,CASSRSTSGATDTQYF
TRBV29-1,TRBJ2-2,CSVTPYLENTGELFF
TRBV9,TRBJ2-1,CASSVEALSNEQFF
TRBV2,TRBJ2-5,CASSESTEETQYF
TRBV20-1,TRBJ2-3,CSAIGLAGGPSREDTQYF
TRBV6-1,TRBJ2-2,CASSDGAGVTGELFF
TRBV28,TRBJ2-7,CAISRGLLEQYF
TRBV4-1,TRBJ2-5,CASSQDLSGTSGVKYF
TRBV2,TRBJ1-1,CASSEAPITEAFF
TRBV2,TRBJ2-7,CASSEPRDAGYRGQYF
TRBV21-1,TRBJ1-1,CASSNWQGTEAFF
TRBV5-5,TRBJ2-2,CASSVGGVGTGELFF
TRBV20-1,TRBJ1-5,CSARDRKGDNQPQHF
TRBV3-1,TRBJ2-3,CASSPSKRNTQYF
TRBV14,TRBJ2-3,CASSPLSLADTQYF
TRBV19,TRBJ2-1,CASSILAGGYEQFF
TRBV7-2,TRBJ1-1,CASSSKRTGIEAFF
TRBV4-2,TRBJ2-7,CASSQVSKGQSYEQYF
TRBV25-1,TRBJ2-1,CASSESEMNEQFF
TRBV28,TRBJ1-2,CASTLSPRGLYGYTF
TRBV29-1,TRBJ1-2,CSVVGQSKSGYTF
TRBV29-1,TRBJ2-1,CSVVARRGNEQFF
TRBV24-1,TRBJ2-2,CATSDKTRDTGELFF
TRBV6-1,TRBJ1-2,CASRGTGSYGYTF
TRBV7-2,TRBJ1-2,CASSKQGTDGYTF
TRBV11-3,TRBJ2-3,CASSLDSPTDTQYF
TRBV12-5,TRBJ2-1,CASAPPTSGYNEQFF
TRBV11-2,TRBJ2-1,CASSHGTVRNEQFF
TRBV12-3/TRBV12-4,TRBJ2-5,CASSPWFDRAPGTQYF
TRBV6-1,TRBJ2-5,CASSLSGKETQYF
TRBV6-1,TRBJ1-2,CASSPRSGIYGYTF
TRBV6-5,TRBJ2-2,CASRTTGELFF
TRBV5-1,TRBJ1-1,CASSADTLNTEAFF
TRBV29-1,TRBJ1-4,CSVEIATNEKLFF
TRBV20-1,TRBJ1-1,CSAARGGDRAFF
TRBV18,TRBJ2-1,CASSPSGIIYNEQFF
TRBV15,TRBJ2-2,CATSRDAPTNTGELFF
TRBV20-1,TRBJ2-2,CRWIGLAANTGELFF
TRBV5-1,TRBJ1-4,CASSLQGQGHEKLFF
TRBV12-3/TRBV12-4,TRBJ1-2,CASSLAGRQPGYTF
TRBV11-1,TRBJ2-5,CASSLGFSGRGQQETQYF
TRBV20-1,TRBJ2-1,CSARIISSYNEQFF
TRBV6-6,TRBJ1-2,CASSRGGKDGYTF
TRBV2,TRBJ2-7,CASRTSGSSHEQYF
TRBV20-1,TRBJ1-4,CSAQGGTNEKLFF
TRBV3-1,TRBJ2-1,CASSQDALAPPYNEQFF
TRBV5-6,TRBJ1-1,CASSRLDKNTEAFF